These 3 T cell receptor beta chains originate from one sample sequenced in a study of long-term antiretroviral therapy in people with HIV. They ran version v3.0 of the immunoSEQ assay at survey level. Libraries were prepared by immunoSEQ multiplex PCR; TCRdb keeps only in-frame clonotypes and omits some of them. This sample has fewer than 35,000 clones; over 70% occur once, and the top ten carry 8% to 9%. The sequencing used unsorted PBMCs, collected 3.1 years after starting antiretroviral therapy. These receptors were obtained from a woman between 45 and 60 years old with HIV.

The rearrangement links TRBV5-1 to TRBJ1-2; D gene uncertain. Looked up from germline, CDR1 is SGHRS and CDR2 is YFSETQ. Deletions cut 0 bases from V and 4 bases from J, with 4 bases between. The CDR3 totals 12 residues. The CDR3 bases are TGCGCCAGCAGCTTGGGTAGCTATGGCTACACCTTC. Protein product: CASSLGSYGYTF.

The V and J genes are TRBV4-2 and TRBJ2-7, with D maybe TRBD1 (5 bases). Looked up from germline, CDR1 is LGHNA and CDR2 is YNFKEQ. This CDR3 comprises 13 residues. Trimming pared 6 bases from V and 4 bases from J, leaving 13 bases between. CDR3 in amino acids: CASRGPNLYEQYF. Written as DNA, the CDR3 is TGTGCCAGCAGGGGGCCTAACCTTTACGAGCAGTACTTC.

This rearrangement joins TRBV11-2 to TRBJ2-7; possibly TRBD2 for D (6 bases). The ends were cut back, 4 bases at V and 0 bases at J, with 16 bases in the middle. CDR1 is SGHAT and CDR2 is FQNNGV in the germline V gene. This CDR3 contains 16 residues. In DNA form, the CDR3 reads TGTGCCAGCAGCTCCTTATTATCGGGGGACTCCTACGAGCAGTACTTC. This translates into CASSSLLSGDSYEQYF.